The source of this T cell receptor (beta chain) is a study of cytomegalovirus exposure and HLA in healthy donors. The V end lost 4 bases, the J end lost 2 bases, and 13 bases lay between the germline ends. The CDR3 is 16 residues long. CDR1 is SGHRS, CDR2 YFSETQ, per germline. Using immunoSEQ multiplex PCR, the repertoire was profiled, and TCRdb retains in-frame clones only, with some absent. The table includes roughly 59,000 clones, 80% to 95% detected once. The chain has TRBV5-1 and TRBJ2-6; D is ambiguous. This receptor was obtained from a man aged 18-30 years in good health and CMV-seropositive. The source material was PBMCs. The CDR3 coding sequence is TGCGCCAGCAGCCCAATCCCTACCCCTGGGGCCAACGTCCTGACTTTC. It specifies CASSPIPTPGANVLTF.